Sequencing of this TCR beta chain was carried out in a study of blood T cells in healthy people across ages. Study findings and constraints: The fall in TCR beta diversity per million T cells was roughly linear with age.

J gave up 1 base and V 6 bases, and 6 bases lay outside the gene matches. The CDR3 consists of 15 residues. The V gene's germline CDR1 is MNHNY and CDR2 SVGAGI (reference sequence). In this sample, this clonotype turned up a few times. The antigen is not known. A second roughly 6 to 11 cycle PCR used barcoded and J-beta primers. MiXCR, applied by TCRdb to the 5' RACE reads, yields one record per CDR3 protein. The sample holds 800,000 to 950,000 distinct CDR3 sequences, under 50% seen once. The V call is TRBV6-6, the J call TRBJ2-3; 8 bases align to TRBD1. The material sequenced was blood. This receptor was taken from a man between 25 and 39 years old in good health. This CDR3 is CASRDGQGGTDTQYF. The CDR3, as DNA: TGTGCCAGCAGGGACGGACAGGGCGGCACAGATACGCAGTATTTT.